The 18 T cell receptor beta chains given below trace back to one sample, sequenced in a study of T cell changes during pregnancy in multiple sclerosis. Produced via immunoSEQ multiplex PCR; TCRdb's table is partial and in-frame only. Here the sample spans fewer than 110,000 clones, approximately 92% being singletons. Sample: peripheral blood, taken in the second trimester of pregnancy. Receptors were obtained from a female donor with multiple sclerosis, enrolled in a pregnancy study.

The J gene is TRBJ2-1, the V gene TRBV19; 8 nucleotides align to TRBD2. CDR3 length: 19 amino acids. V shed 5 bases and J 7 bases; nucleotides not matched to a gene: 22. The germline gives CDR1 LNHDA, CDR2 SQIVND (reference sequence). The CDR3 reads CASSSYKARAAGVGNEQFF. CDR3 coding DNA: TGTGCCAGTAGTTCCTATAAGGCCCGGGCAGCGGGAGTCGGGAATGAGCAGTTCTTC. Full variable domain (outside the CDR3, taken from reference TRBV19 and TRBJ2-1): DGGITQSPKYLFRKEGQNVTLSCEQNLNHDAMYWYRQDPGQGLRLIYYSQIVNDFQKGDIAEGYSVSREKKESFPLTVTSAQKNPTAFYLCASSSYKARAAGVGNEQFFGPGTRLTVL.

This rearrangement joins TRBV29-1 to TRBJ1-1; 7 nucleotides align to TRBD1. The V segment lost 5 bases and the J segment 2 bases; nucleotides outside the gene matches: 14. The germline V gene encodes CDR1 SQVTM and CDR2 ANQGSEA. The CDR3 loop spans 16 amino acids. The CDR3 DNA follows: TGCAGCGTTTCCCCGCTCCAGACAGGGTCTAACACTGAAGCTTTCTTT. This encodes CSVSPLQTGSNTEAFF.

This chain joins TRBV6-5 and TRBJ2-7; the match to TRBD1 covers 7 bases. This CDR3 comprises 14 residues. V was clipped by 7 bases and J by 3 bases; unmatched bases: 9. Germline CDR1 reads MNHEY; CDR2 reads SVGAGI. CDR3 sequence reads: CASKGTAIYYEQYF. CDR3 nucleotides: TGTGCCAGCAAAGGGACAGCAATATACTACGAGCAGTACTTC.

The gene calls are TRBV5-6 and TRBJ2-1; 14 bases map to TRBD2. Germline loops: CDR1 SGHDT, CDR2 YYEEEE. This CDR3 is 17 amino acids long. The junction had 5 bases not matched to a gene; V was cut back by 0 bases and J by 6 bases. CDR3 residues: CASSLGGLAGALNEQFF. CDR3 sequence (DNA): TGTGCCAGCAGCTTGGGGGGACTAGCGGGAGCGCTCAATGAGCAGTTCTTC.

The gene calls are TRBV28 and TRBJ1-1, with a weak D call TRBD1 (5 bases). The CDR3 is 15 amino acids. Germline CDR1 reads MDHEN; CDR2 reads SYDVKM. Trimming stripped 5 bases from V and 0 bases from J, with 13 bases between. The CDR3: CASSPYRLLNTEAFF. In nucleotides, the CDR3 is TGTGCCAGCAGTCCGTACAGGCTACTGAACACTGAAGCTTTCTTT.

V gene TRBV19 combines with J gene TRBJ2-5; D possibly corresponds to TRBD2 (5 bases). Trimming cost V 3 bases and J 5 bases, with 10 bases left between them. The CDR3 is 13 amino acids. Germline assignment: CDR1 LNHDA and CDR2 SQIVND (reference sequence). The CDR3 DNA is TGTGCCAGTAGTATTCGAGGGTTGGAGACCCAGTACTTC. Its translation: CASSIRGLETQYF.

A single count supports this clone. The chain uses TRBV14 and TRBJ1-2; a weak D match, TRBD1 (5 bases). The germline CDR1 and CDR2 sequences are SGHDN and FVKESK. The CDR3 sequence is 13 residues long. Trimming took 0 bases from V and 8 from J, leaving 10 bases between them. CDR3 bases: TGTGCCAGCAGCCAAGACAGGGTGGGCGGCTACACCTTC. It encodes CASSQDRVGGYTF.

V usage is TRBV29-1 and J usage is TRBJ1-1; TRBD1 agrees at 11 bases. The CDR3 runs to 14 residues. V gave up 7 bases and J gave up 5 bases; unmatched junction bases: 9. Germline lookup yields CDR1 SQVTM and CDR2 ANQGSEA. The CDR3 nucleotides read TGCAGCGCAGCGAAGGGGACAGGGGGTACTGAAGCTTTCTTT. It codes for CSAAKGTGGTEAFF.

The sample holds one count of this clone. V usage is TRBV6-1 and J usage is TRBJ1-5; D unclear. Trimming removed 3 bases from V and 4 bases from J, with 7 bases in between. The germline V gene encodes CDR1 MNHNS and CDR2 SASEGT. This CDR3 contains 13 residues. CDR3 sequence (DNA): TGTGCCAGCAGTGATTGGGCGAATCAGCCCCAGCATTTT. It encodes CASSDWANQPQHF.

CDR3 nucleotides: TGTGCCAGCAGTGTCAGTAGCGGGAGCCCCTACGAGCAGTACTTC. Its translation: CASSVSSGSPYEQYF. This sequence joins TRBV6-1 and TRBJ2-7; TRBD2 matches at 9 bases. The CDR3 consists of 15 residues. V shed 4 bases and J 2 bases; nucleotides not matched to a gene: 6. CDR1 and CDR2 from the germline V gene are MNHNS and SASEGT.

CDR3 nucleotides: TGTGCCAGCAGCCAGGACAGGGGCCAGCCCCAGCATTTT. It translates to CASSQDRGQPQHF. V is TRBV13 and J is TRBJ1-5, with 9 bases identical to TRBD1. The CDR3 loop spans 13 amino acids. Germline CDR1 reads PRHDT; CDR2 reads FYEKMQ (reference sequence). V gave up 5 bases and J gave up 7 bases; unmatched junction bases: 3. The full variable domain, rest sourced from reference TRBV13 and TRBJ1-5, is AAGVIQSPRHLIKEKRETATLKCYPIPRHDTVYWYQQGPGQDPQFLISFYEKMQSDKGSIPDRFSAQQFSDYHSELNMSSLELGDSALYFCASSQDRGQPQHFGDGTRLSIL.

The V gene is TRBV6-1, the J gene TRBJ1-5; D ambiguous. Trimming removed 5 bases from V and 1 base from J, with 6 bases in between. Germline-derived CDR1 and CDR2 are MNHNS and SASEGT. The CDR3 is 13 amino acids. CDR3: CASSPLSNQPQHF. Written as DNA, the CDR3 is TGTGCCAGCAGTCCACTAAGCAATCAGCCCCAGCATTTT.

The rearrangement joins TRBV12-5 to TRBJ1-5; D is perhaps TRBD1 (5 bases). Per germline, CDR1 LGHNT and CDR2 FRNRAP. The CDR3 loop spans 15 amino acids. The V gene lost 1 base and the J gene lost 1 base, with 8 bases spanning the gap. CDR3 sequence: CASGLAGRSNQPQHF. Here the CDR3 DNA reads TGTGCTAGTGGTTTGGCAGGGAGGAGCAATCAGCCCCAGCATTTT.

Notes on this clone: A read error may account for a junction end that differs from germline. The chain carries TRBV7-7 and TRBJ2-3; TRBD1 aligns across 10 bases. Germline assignment: CDR1 SSHAT and CDR2 FNYEAQ (reference sequence). The CDR3 is made up of 18 amino acids. CDR3 DNA sequence: TGTGCTAGCAGCTTTGTTAGGTCGACAGGGGGCGGAACAGATACGCAGTATTTT. Translated: CASSFVRSTGGGTDTQYF.

In DNA, the CDR3 is TGTGCCAGCTCACTACAGGGGAAAGGCAATCAGCCCCAGCATTTT. Amino acid sequence: CASSLQGKGNQPQHF. This sequence joins TRBV18 and TRBJ1-5; 7 bases map to TRBD1. V gave up 4 bases and J gave up 2 bases; unmatched junction bases: 5. This CDR3 comprises 15 residues. Germline lookup yields CDR1 KGHSH and CDR2 LQKENI.

This clone was picked up one time. The chain couples TRBV29-1 to TRBJ1-5, with 9 bases identical to TRBD1. Germline-derived CDR1 and CDR2 are SQVTM and ANQGSEA. V was clipped by 6 bases and J by 4 bases; unmatched bases: 4. The CDR3 runs to 13 residues. The CDR3 protein is CSVGDRVNQPQHF. The DNA of the CDR3 is TGCAGCGTGGGGGACAGGGTAAATCAGCCCCAGCATTTT.

This chain connects TRBV10-1 to TRBJ2-7; TRBD2 matches at 8 bases. V dropped 5 bases and J dropped 5; count of bases not matched to a gene: 8. This CDR3 region has 14 residues. Germline V gives CDR1 WNHNN, CDR2 SYGVQD (reference sequence). Written as DNA, the CDR3 is TGCGCCAGCAGTCCTCAGCGGGAGTTGGACGAGCAGTACTTC. Translating it yields CASSPQRELDEQYF.

This clone was counted a single time. The rearrangement links TRBV28 to TRBJ2-7; 7 bases agree with TRBD2. In germline, CDR1 is MDHEN, CDR2 SYDVKM. V gave up 1 base and J gave up 0 bases; unmatched junction bases: 3. The CDR3 is 15 residues long. In nucleotides, the CDR3 is TGTGCCAGCAGTTTATATTCTAGCGGCTCCTACGAGCAGTACTTC. Amino acids: CASSLYSSGSYEQYF. Full variable domain (outside the CDR3, taken from reference TRBV28 and TRBJ2-7): DVKVTQSSRYLVKRTGEKVFLECVQDMDHENMFWYRQDPGLGLRLIYFSYDVKMKEKGDIPEGYSVSREKKERFSLILESASTNQTSMYLCASSLYSSGSYEQYFGPGTRLTVT.